Given below is one T cell receptor beta chain in context. In this sample, this clonotype turned up a few times. The antigen it recognizes is unknown. Per-base qualities were not stored, and no clone one base away is much larger. Reading from cysteine to phenylalanine, the CDR3 counts 8 amino acids. The read is trimmed to its CDR3 DNA, 24 bases read in frame from base 1. From a lookup of the germline V gene (reference sequence), CDR1 and CDR2 are GTSNPN and SVGIG. Trimming removed 8 bases from V and 7 bases from J, leaving 3 bases between the germline ends. These data belong to a study of blood T cells in healthy people across ages (dated by TCRdb to about 2015). Notes on the research overall: In model experiments, template switching captured roughly one uniquely barcoded TCR beta cDNA molecule for every two T cells. To track age-related changes in TCR beta repertoire diversity, the study relied on deep sequencing normalized with unique cDNA molecular identifiers. The donors were split into four age groups: young (average 16 years), middle-aged (around 40), aged (62) and long-lived (82). To avoid experimental bias, donors of different ages were distributed randomly across sequencing lanes. The study analyzed two additional independent replicas of 1 million unique cDNA reads from the same blood draw for two donors, one aged 18 to 30 and one aged 80 or older. Broader findings and caveats from the paper: Compared with the aged group, the long-lived group had more naive CD4+ T cells, fewer expanded clones and increased TCR diversity, a pattern suggesting age selection. Bulk unsorted PBMC profiling prevented conclusive comparison of naive and antigen-experienced compartments. Donor CMV infection status was unknown, potentially confounding age-related changes in expanded clonotypes. As age increased, observed TCR beta diversity per million T cells dropped in a roughly linear way, and a significant reduction was already evident by age about 40. Observed TCR beta diversity correlated strongly with the percentage of naive T cells measured by flow cytometry. Estimates of total diversity from one million sequenced T cells were regarded as lower bounds and underestimates.

Receptor amplification or capture employed 5' RACE. This sample was sequenced with an Illumina HiSeq 2500. A second PCR of roughly 7 to 11 cycles was performed with a sample-barcoded 5' primer and a J-beta primer mix. A unique molecular identifier was introduced onto each TCR beta cDNA molecule by a template-switch 5' adaptor carrying 12 random nucleotides. Each sample yielded at least 3 million CDR3-containing paired-end reads. First-strand cDNA synthesis was performed from all RNA using the Mint cDNA synthesis kit, with priming by a TRBC-specific oligonucleotide. Following uracil-DNA glycosylase treatment, all cDNA underwent a first 18-cycle PCR with the universal primers M1SS and BC2_uni_R. In the authors' own workflow: For normalization, 1 million high-quality reads were randomly selected from each sample, with every read carrying a distinct molecular identifier. Reads with shared molecular identifiers were discarded instead of being binned into consensus sequences. CDR3 identification, clonotype clustering and error correction used MiTCR with a Q25 quality threshold and the strictest error-elimination algorithm. Lower-bound total TCR beta diversity was estimated with a nonparametric unseen species model using Euler transformation. TCRdb reprocessing: public reads trimmed at Q25 with fastp, clones called with MiXCR, in-frame beta chains kept. Rows matching on CDR3 protein sequence are summarized as one entry with the most common DNA and genes. TCRdb's processing, not the authors', yielded these V and J calls. Counted in this sample were roughly 1.6 million distinct CDR3 sequences; 34% of them appeared once. The leading ten clones occupy approximately 11% of the sample.

Systemically healthy Caucasian individuals from Russia, some 38 in total and aged roughly 6 to 100 years, were included as donors. Each donor gave ten milliliters of peripheral blood, collected into EDTA-treated Vacutainer tubes. Ficoll-Paque density-gradient centrifugation was used to isolate PBMCs, with at least 6.5 million per sample. Total RNA, at least 6 micrograms per sample, was extracted from PBMCs with Trizol reagent. Naive CD45RAhigh/CD27high T cell percentages were measured by flow cytometry on a PBMC aliquot from every donor. Sequenced: blood. This receptor was taken from a woman younger than 45 in good health. The rearranged segments are TRBV30 and TRBJ2-1; the D gene lacks a confident call. The CDR3 here reads CAQNEQFF. The DNA reads as follows: TGTGCCCAGAATGAGCAGTTCTTC.